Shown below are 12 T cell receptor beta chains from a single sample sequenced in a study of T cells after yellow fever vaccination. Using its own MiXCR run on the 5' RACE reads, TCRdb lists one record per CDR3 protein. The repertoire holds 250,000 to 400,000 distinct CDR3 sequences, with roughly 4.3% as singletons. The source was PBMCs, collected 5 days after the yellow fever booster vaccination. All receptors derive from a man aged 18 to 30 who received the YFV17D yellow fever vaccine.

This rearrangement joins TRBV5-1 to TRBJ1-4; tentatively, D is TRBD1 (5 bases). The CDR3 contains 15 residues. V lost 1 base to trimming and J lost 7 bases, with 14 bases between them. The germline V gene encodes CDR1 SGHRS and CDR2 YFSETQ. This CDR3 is CASSLQGSEGEKLFF. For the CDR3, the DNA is TGCGCCAGCAGCTTGCAGGGCAGCGAAGGTGAAAAACTGTTTTTT.

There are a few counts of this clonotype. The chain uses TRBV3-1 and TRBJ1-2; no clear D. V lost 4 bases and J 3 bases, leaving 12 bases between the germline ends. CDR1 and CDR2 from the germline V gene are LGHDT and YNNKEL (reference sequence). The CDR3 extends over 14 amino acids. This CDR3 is CASSRREGDYGYTF. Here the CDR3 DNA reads TGTGCCAGCAGCCGAAGGGAGGGAGACTATGGCTACACCTTC.

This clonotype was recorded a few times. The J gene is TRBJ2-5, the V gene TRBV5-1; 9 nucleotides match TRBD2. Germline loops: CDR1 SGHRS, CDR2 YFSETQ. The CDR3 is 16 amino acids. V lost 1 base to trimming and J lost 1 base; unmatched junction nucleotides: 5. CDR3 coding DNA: TGCGCCAGCAGCTTGTTGGCGGGGGGGCCCCAAGAGACCCAGTACTTC. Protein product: CASSLLAGGPQETQYF. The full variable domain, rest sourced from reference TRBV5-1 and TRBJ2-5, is KAGVTQTPRYLIKTRGQQVTLSCSPISGHRSVSWYQQTPGQGLQFLFEYFSETQRNKGNFPGRFSGRQFSNSRSEMNVSTLELGDSALYLCASSLLAGGPQETQYFGPGTRLLVL.

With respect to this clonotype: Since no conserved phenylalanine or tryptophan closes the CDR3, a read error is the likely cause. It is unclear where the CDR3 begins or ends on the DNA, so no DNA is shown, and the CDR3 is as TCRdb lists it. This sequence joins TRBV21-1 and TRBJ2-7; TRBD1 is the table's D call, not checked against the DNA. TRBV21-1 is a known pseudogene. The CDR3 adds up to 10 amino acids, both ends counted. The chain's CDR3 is CASSKACREI.

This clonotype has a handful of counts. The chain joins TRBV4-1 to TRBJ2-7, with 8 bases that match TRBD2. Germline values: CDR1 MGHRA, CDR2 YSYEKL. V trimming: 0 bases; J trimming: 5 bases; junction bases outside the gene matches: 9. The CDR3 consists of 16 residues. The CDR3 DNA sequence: TGCGCCAGCAGCCAAGAAGCGGTAGCGGGGATACACGAGCAGTACTTC. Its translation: CASSQEAVAGIHEQYF.

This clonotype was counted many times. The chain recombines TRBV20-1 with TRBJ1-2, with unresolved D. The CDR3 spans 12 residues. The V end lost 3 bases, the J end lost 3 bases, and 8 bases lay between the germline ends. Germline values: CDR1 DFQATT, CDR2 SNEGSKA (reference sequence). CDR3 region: CSASEAYYGYTF. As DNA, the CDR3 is TGCAGTGCTAGTGAGGCGTACTATGGCTACACCTTC.

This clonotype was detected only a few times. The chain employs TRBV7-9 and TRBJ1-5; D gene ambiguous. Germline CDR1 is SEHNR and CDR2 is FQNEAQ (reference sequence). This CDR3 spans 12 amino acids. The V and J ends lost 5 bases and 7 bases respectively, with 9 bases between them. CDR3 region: CASSPNEQPQHF. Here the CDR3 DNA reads TGTGCCAGCAGCCCGAACGAGCAGCCCCAGCATTTT.

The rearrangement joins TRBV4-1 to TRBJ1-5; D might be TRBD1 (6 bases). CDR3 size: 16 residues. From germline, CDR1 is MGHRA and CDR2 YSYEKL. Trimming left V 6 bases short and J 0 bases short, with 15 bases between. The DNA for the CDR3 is TGCGCCAGCAGTCCGGACAGCGGCGTTAGCAATCAGCCCCAGCATTTT. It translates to CASSPDSGVSNQPQHF.

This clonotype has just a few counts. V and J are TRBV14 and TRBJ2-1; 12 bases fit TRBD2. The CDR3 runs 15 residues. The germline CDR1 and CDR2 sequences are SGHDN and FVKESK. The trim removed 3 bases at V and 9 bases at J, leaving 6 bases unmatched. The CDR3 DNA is TGTGCCAGCAGCCAGCTAGCGGGGGGGTATGGTGAGCAGTTCTTC. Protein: CASSQLAGGYGEQFF.

The CDR3 DNA reads as TGTGCCAGCAGCTTGAATATAAACAGGGCCTACGAGCAGTACGTC. Encoded protein: CASSLNINRAYEQYV. The rearrangement uses TRBV5-8 and TRBJ2-7; D is perhaps TRBD1 (6 bases). The V gene's germline CDR1 is SGHTS and CDR2 YDEGEE. V lost 1 base, J lost 2 bases, and 13 bases lay in between. The CDR3 contains 15 residues.

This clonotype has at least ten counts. CDR3 sequence reads: CASSLGPGQGTDTQYF. The CDR3 nucleotides are TGCGCCAGCAGCTTGGGTCCGGGACAGGGCACAGATACGCAGTATTTT. The chain has TRBV5-1 and TRBJ2-3, with 8 bases matching TRBD1. With 0 bases clipped from V and 1 base from J, the junction kept 4 bases outside the gene matches. Germline CDR1 reads SGHRS; CDR2 reads YFSETQ. The CDR3 is 16 residues long.

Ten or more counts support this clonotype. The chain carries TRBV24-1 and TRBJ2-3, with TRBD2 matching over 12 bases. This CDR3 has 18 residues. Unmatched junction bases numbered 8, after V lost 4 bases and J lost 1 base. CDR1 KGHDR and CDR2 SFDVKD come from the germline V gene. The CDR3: CATSETTSGGSRTDTQYF. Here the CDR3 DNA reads TGTGCCACCAGTGAAACGACTAGCGGGGGATCCCGCACAGATACGCAGTATTTT.